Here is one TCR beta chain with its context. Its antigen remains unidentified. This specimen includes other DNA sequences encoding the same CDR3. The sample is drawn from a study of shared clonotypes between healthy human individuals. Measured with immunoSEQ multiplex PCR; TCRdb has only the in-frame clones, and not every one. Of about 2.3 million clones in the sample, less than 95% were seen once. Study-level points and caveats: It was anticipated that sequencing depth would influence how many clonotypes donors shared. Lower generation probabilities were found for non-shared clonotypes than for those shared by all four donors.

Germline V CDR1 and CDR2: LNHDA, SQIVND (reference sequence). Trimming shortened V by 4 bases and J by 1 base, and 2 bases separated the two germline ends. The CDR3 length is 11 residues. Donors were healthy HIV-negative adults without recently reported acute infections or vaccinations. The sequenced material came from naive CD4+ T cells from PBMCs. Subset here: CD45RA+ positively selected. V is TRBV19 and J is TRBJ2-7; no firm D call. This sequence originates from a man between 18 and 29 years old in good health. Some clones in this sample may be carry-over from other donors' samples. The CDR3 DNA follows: TGTGCCAGTAGTAATTCCTACGAGCAGTACTTC. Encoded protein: CASSNSYEQYF.